What follows describes a single TCR beta chain. Its antigen remains unidentified. Per-base quality was not reported, and no clone a single base away is much larger than it. This entry belongs to a study of T cells after yellow fever vaccination (dated by TCRdb to between 2017 and 2020). Concerning the study at large: The SMART-Seq v4 Ultra Low Input RNA kit was used to prepare libraries from fractions with low cell numbers. To follow T-cell clones before and after primary and booster YFV17D yellow fever vaccination, bulk TCR alpha and beta repertoires were sequenced over time. Two healthy male donors, one aged 18 to 30 and one aged 30 to 40 years, were included in the cohort. Blood was drawn at multiple timepoints before and after primary and secondary immunization, with bulk PBMC replicates and cell subsets isolated. General conclusions and limits of the study: A small fraction of clonotypes appeared in both the CD4 and CD8 compartments, likely as a result of convergent recombination. The study included only a couple of donors, which limits how far the findings can be generalized. Compared with the primary T-cell response, the secondary T-cell response was faster but weaker, reaching its peak on day 5 rather than on day 15. Most clones expanded after primary vaccination (approximately 95% of CD4 and 88% of CD8) were re-detected after the booster, suggesting that broad memory maintenance occurred. Computational filtering was required because FACS-sorted repertoires could contain abundant contaminating clonotypes from the bulk population.

The sample's treatment or condition label is to be understood as: live attenuated yellow fever vaccine strain. At each blood-draw timepoint, two biological replicates of bulk PBMCs were obtained. PBMCs were isolated from peripheral blood using a standard Ficoll-Paque protocol. RNA was extracted with TriZol from bulk PBMCs, CD4 and CD8 fractions, and dextramer-positive and dextramer-negative fractions. Synthesis of TCR cDNA relied on 5'RACE template switching, a step that introduced a universal primer site along with unique molecular identifiers. Priming of cDNA synthesis was performed from both the TCR alpha and TCR beta constant segments. Libraries were amplified in two PCR steps, with sample barcodes and sequencing adapters added in the second step. Sequencing of libraries was performed on Illumina HiSeq 2500 (2x100 bp) or NovaSeq (2x150 bp). The original pipeline was this. MIGEC handled demultiplexing of reads and collapsing into UMI consensus sequences, while MiXCR performed V(D)J alignment. Vaccine-responding clonotypes were defined with edgeR using replicate PBMC samples, requiring FDR below 0.01 and a log2 fold change above 5 up to day 15. Each bulk clonotype received a CD4 or CD8 identity based on whether the sequenced CD4 or CD8 repertoire contained that clonotype at higher abundance. TCRdb cleaned the public reads at Q25 with fastp, built clones with MiXCR and kept in-frame beta chains. Here each entry gathers all rows of one CDR3 protein and keeps the most common genes and DNA. These V and J calls are TCRdb output, not the study's own analysis. For this sample there are 610,000 or so distinct CDR3 sequences; roughly an eighth appear just once. 14% to 15% of the sample is taken by the ten largest.

Its CDR3 holds 13 amino acids, cysteine through phenylalanine. Left in the record is the CDR3 DNA by itself, 39 bases read in frame from the first base. A distance of 16 bases separates the germline ends of V and J, which lose 6 bases and 8 bases respectively. The chain is assembled from TRBV12-3 or TRBV12-4 and TRBJ1-2, with TRBD1 tentatively as D gene (6 bases match). This TCR derives from a man aged 25 to 40 who received the YFV17D yellow fever vaccine. The sample in question was PBMCs, obtained on the day of the yellow fever booster vaccination. The nucleotide sequence reads TGTGCCAGCAGGACAGGCCCAAGTGAAGGCTACACCTTC. Its protein is CASRTGPSEGYTF.